One T cell receptor (beta chain) is described in this entry. Its antigen is not yet known. Per-nucleotide qualities are absent, and no much larger clonotype sits a single base away. Mismatch repair deficiency was established in every enrolled patient by polymerase chain reaction or immunohistochemistry. Three patients who responded to pembrolizumab therapy underwent TCR sequencing. In the phase II trial, pembrolizumab PD-1 blockade was tested prospectively in advanced mismatch repair-deficient cancers, no matter which tissue of origin the cancers came from. Peripheral blood T cell samples were collected serially, before PD-1 blockade began and at several time points afterward. Blood sampling times were reported as weeks after the first pembrolizumab dose. This record belongs to a study of PD-1 blockade in mismatch repair-deficient tumors (TCRdb year 2017). For the study in its entirety: Between late 2013 and late 2016, the trial enrolled approximately 90 consecutive patients with about eleven types of mismatch repair-deficient cancer, all of whom had received prior treatment and were progressing. Deep sequencing of TCR CDR3 regions was used to track tumor-associated T cell clones in peripheral blood of patients responding to PD-1 blockade.

Library preparation employed the immunoSEQ multiplex PCR assay. The immuneACCESS repertoire file appears here via TCRdb, limited to in-frame rearrangements. These files lack a portion of the clones; in checked studies, under half of the deficit traces to unresolved V genes, and the cause of the others is not known. The sample records 100,000 to 150,000 clones, more than 85% of which are singletons. The ten largest clones take up 13% of the sample. Relative to germline, V is missing 1 base and J is missing 2 bases, with 12 bases of the junction outside any gene match. From the germline V gene, CDR1 is LGHNA and CDR2 is YNFKEQ. The CDR3, cysteine through phenylalanine, is 18 amino acids long. Only the CDR3 DNA is retained, 54 bases long and in frame from the first base. Beyond this particular receptor, the publication reports: Rapid expansion after pembrolizumab followed by contraction, generally before radiologic responses, was shown by tumor-resident clones, which were often undetectable in blood before treatment.

The receptor was derived from an adult with mismatch repair-deficient cancer. Recombination connected TRBV4-2 to TRBJ2-7; 9 bases in between match TRBD2. The starting material was peripheral blood, obtained 44 weeks after starting pembrolizumab. The CDR3 in this case is CASSQVLVAGAPPYEQYF. In nucleotides, the sequence is TGTGCCAGCAGCCAAGTGTTGGTAGCGGGAGCCCCCCCCTACGAGCAGTACTTC.